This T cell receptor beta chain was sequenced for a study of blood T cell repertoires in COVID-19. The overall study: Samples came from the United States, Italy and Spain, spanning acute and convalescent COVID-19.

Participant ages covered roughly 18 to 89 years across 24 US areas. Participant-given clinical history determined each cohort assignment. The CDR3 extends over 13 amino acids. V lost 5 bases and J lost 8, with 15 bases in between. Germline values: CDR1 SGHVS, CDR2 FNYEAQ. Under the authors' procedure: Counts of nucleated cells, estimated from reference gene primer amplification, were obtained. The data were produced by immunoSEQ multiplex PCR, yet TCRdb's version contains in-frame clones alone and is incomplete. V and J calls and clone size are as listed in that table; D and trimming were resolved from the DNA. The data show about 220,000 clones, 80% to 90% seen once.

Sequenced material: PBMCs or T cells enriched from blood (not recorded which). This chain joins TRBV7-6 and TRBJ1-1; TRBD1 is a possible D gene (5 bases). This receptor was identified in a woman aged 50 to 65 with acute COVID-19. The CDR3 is CASSQGADREAFF. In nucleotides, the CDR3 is TGTGCCAGCAGCCAAGGGGCCGACAGAGAAGCTTTCTTT.